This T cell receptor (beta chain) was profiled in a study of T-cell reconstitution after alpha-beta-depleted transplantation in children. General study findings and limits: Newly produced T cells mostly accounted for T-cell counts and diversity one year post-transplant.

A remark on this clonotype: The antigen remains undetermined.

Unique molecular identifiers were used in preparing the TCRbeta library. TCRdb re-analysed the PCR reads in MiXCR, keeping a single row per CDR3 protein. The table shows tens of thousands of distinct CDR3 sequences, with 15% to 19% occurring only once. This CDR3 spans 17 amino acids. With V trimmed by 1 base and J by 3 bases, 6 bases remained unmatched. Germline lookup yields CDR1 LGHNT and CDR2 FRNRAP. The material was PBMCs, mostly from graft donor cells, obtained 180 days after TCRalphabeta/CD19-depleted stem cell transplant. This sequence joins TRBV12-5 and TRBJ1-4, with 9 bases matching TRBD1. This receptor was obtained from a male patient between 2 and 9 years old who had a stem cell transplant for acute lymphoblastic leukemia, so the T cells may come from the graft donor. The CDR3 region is CASGLAQGAIPNEKLFF. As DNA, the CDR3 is TGTGCTAGTGGTTTGGCACAGGGGGCGATCCCTAATGAAAAACTGTTTTTT.